The clone carrying this T cell receptor (beta chain) was detected a few times. These patients, aged 18 to 65, had recently diagnosed hyperthyroidism lasting under 2 months. The blood sample was taken at first hyperthyroidism diagnosis, before any ophthalmopathy symptoms. The sample belongs to a study of T cells in Graves' hyperthyroidism and ophthalmopathy. CDR3 length: 13 amino acids. The V end was cut by 4 bases, the J end by 4 bases, with 9 bases between. Looked up from germline, CDR1 is LNHDA and CDR2 is SQIVND (reference sequence). Amplification targeted TCR beta CDR3 regions from RNA transcripts. An initial round of RT-PCR targeting the TCR CDR3 relied on the HTBI primer set. TCRdb fed the multiplex PCR reads into MiXCR, producing one record per CDR3 protein. The data hold around 300,000 distinct CDR3 sequences, with roughly 14% observed a single time.

This receptor was identified in a woman aged 25-40 years with Graves' hyperthyroidism that later progressed to Graves' ophthalmopathy. The chain carries TRBV19 and TRBJ2-3; D is uncertain. Sample: blood. CDR3 protein: CASSTETPDTQYF. The CDR3 DNA is TGTGCCAGTAGTACAGAAACCCCAGATACGCAGTATTTT.